This T cell receptor beta chain was identified in a study of cytomegalovirus exposure and HLA in healthy donors. Study outcomes and limitations: In vitro experiments confirmed that three CMV-associated chains were specific for CMV antigens. When a later analysis was performed, an Asian-associated ancestry cluster reportedly had fewer N-insertions than the roughly 640-donor mean.

As for the donors, each was a healthy bone marrow donor. V shed 2 bases and J shed 0 bases, with 10 bases lying between them. Germline assignment: CDR1 GTSNPN and CDR2 SVGIG (reference sequence). This CDR3 has 14 residues. Primers included in the PCR were 60 Vbeta and 13 Jbeta primers. Libraries were prepared by immunoSEQ multiplex PCR; TCRdb keeps only in-frame clonotypes and omits some of them. This repertoire includes around 140,000 clones. Remarks on this clone: The antigen remains undetermined.

The chain combines TRBV30 with TRBJ1-2; no clear D. Input material: PBMCs. The TCR was taken from a male donor in good health and CMV-seronegative. The CDR3 spells CAWSRGNPNYGYTF. In nucleotides, the CDR3 is TGTGCCTGGAGTCGGGGAAACCCTAACTATGGCTACACCTTC. Full variable domain (missing parts from reference TRBV30 and TRBJ1-2): SQTIHQWPATLVQPVGSPLSLECTVEGTSNPNLYWYRQAAGRGLQLLFYSVGIGQISSEVPQNLSASRPQDRQFILSSKKLLLSDSGFYLCAWSRGNPNYGYTFGSGTRLTVV.